Reported below is one T cell receptor (beta chain). What it binds is not known. There are 17 residues in the CDR3. The germline CDR1 and CDR2 sequences are SGHRS and YFSETQ. Trimming cost V 0 bases and J 3 bases, with 17 bases left between them. This entry is derived from a study of shared clonotypes between healthy human individuals. Study outcomes and limitations: Non-shared clonotypes showed lower generation probabilities than clonotypes common to all four donors.

Using immunoSEQ multiplex PCR, the repertoire was profiled, and TCRdb retains in-frame clones only, with some absent. The table has around 940,000 clones, 76% seen once. Sequencing was carried out using memory CD4+ T cells sorted from blood. The subset here: CD45RA-negative fraction. The sequence was collected from a man aged 18 to 29 in good health. This rearrangement joins TRBV5-1 to TRBJ2-3; D might be TRBD2 (6 bases). The CDR3 here is CASSLAWATGGTDTQYF. CDR3 sequence (DNA): TGCGCCAGCAGCTTGGCCTGGGCGACCGGAGGGACAGATACGCAGTATTTT.